Listed below are T cell receptor beta chains from one sample, sequenced in a study of identical twins. TCRdb re-analysed the 5' RACE reads in MiXCR, keeping a single row per CDR3 protein. The sample has about 700,000 distinct CDR3 sequences, 6.1% seen once. Sequencing input: naive T cells sorted from blood. These receptors all come from a man aged 18 to 35 in good health. The CDR3 runs from the conserved cysteine through the conserved F or W. Fields, in order: V gene, J gene, clone size, D gene, CDR3 protein, CDR3 DNA. D genes are given only for firm matches. Where a row states a size, it is once, few, many or the class of an expanded clone; other rows omit it.

V gene: TRBV5-5; J gene: TRBJ2-4; clone size: many; D gene: NA; CDR3 protein: CASSFTGENIQYF; CDR3 DNA: TGTGCCAGCAGCTTCACGGGGGAAAACATTCAGTACTTC
V gene: TRBV6-5; J gene: TRBJ2-7; clone size: many; D gene: NA; CDR3 protein: CAVGRTYEQYF; CDR3 DNA: TGTGCAGTCGGTAGGACCTACGAGCAGTACTTC
V gene: TRBV30; J gene: TRBJ2-5; clone size: few; D gene: NA; CDR3 protein: CAWSALLGETQYF; CDR3 DNA: TGTGCCTGGAGTGCCCTACTGGGAGAGACCCAGTACTTC
V gene: TRBV12-3/TRBV12-4; J gene: TRBJ2-2; clone size: few; D gene: NA; CDR3 protein: CASSLIRSGEGNTGELFF; CDR3 DNA: TGTGCCAGCAGTTTGATCCGTAGCGGAGAGGGGAACACCGGGGAGCTGTTTTTT
V gene: TRBV3-1; J gene: TRBJ2-1; clone size: NA; D gene: NA; CDR3 protein: CASSDLRGGGYNEQFF; CDR3 DNA: TGTGCCAGCAGTGACCTTCGGGGTGGGGGCTACAATGAGCAGTTCTTC
V gene: TRBV7-8; J gene: TRBJ2-1; clone size: NA; D gene: NA; CDR3 protein: CASSLERDPSNEQFF; CDR3 DNA: TGTGCCAGCAGCTTAGAACGGGACCCATCGAATGAGCAGTTCTTC
V gene: TRBV7-2; J gene: TRBJ2-5; clone size: NA; D gene: NA; CDR3 protein: CASSPMGPEETQYF; CDR3 DNA: TGTGCCAGCAGCCCAATGGGCCCTGAAGAGACCCAGTACTTC
V gene: TRBV7-8; J gene: TRBJ2-3; clone size: NA; D gene: NA; CDR3 protein: CASSLIRADTQYF; CDR3 DNA: TGTGCCAGCAGCTTAATCCGCGCAGATACGCAGTATTTT
V gene: TRBV28; J gene: TRBJ2-7; clone size: many; D gene: NA; CDR3 protein: CASTRGSYEQYF; CDR3 DNA: TGTGCCAGCACGCGAGGAAGCTACGAGCAGTACTTC
V gene: TRBV7-2; J gene: TRBJ2-1; clone size: many; D gene: TRBD2; CDR3 protein: CASSDGTVAGGEEQFF; CDR3 DNA: TGTGCCAGCAGCGACGGGACGGTAGCGGGAGGGGAAGAGCAGTTCTTC
V gene: TRBV6-1; J gene: TRBJ1-2; clone size: NA; D gene: TRBD1; CDR3 protein: CASRTGGGYGYTF; CDR3 DNA: TGTGCCAGCAGGACAGGGGGCGGATATGGCTACACCTTC
V gene: TRBV7-9; J gene: TRBJ2-3; clone size: many; D gene: TRBD2; CDR3 protein: CASRRIWREGTDTQYF; CDR3 DNA: TGTGCCAGCAGAAGAATTTGGCGGGAGGGTACAGATACGCAGTATTTT
V gene: TRBV21-1; J gene: TRBJ2-1; clone size: many; D gene: NA; CDR3 protein: CAGRPGDF; CDR3 DNA: TGTGCCGGCCGGCCGGGAGACTTC
V gene: TRBV29-1; J gene: TRBJ2-4; clone size: many; D gene: NA; CDR3 protein: CSVLVQSIAKNIQYF; CDR3 DNA: TGCAGCGTTCTTGTGCAGAGTATAGCCAAAAACATTCAGTACTTC
V gene: TRBV7-9; J gene: TRBJ2-5; clone size: NA; D gene: NA; CDR3 protein: CASSFDGLVETQYF; CDR3 DNA: TGTGCCAGCAGCTTTGACGGTTTGGTAGAGACCCAGTACTTC
V gene: TRBV14; J gene: TRBJ1-2; clone size: NA; D gene: NA; CDR3 protein: CASSPAVHGYTF; CDR3 DNA: TGTGCCAGCAGCCCTGCGGTCCACGGCTACACCTTC
V gene: TRBV5-6; J gene: TRBJ1-2; clone size: few; D gene: TRBD1; CDR3 protein: CASSADRVDYGYTF; CDR3 DNA: TGTGCCAGCAGCGCCGACAGGGTTGACTATGGCTACACCTTC
V gene: TRBV4-1; J gene: TRBJ1-2; clone size: few; D gene: NA; CDR3 protein: CASSQERGRSLHSNYGYTF; CDR3 DNA: TGCGCCAGCAGCCAAGAACGAGGGAGGTCCTTACATTCTAACTATGGCTACACCTTC
V gene: TRBV29-1; J gene: TRBJ2-3; clone size: NA; D gene: NA; CDR3 protein: CSVEKGRGRGTDTQYF; CDR3 DNA: TGCAGCGTTGAAAAGGGGCGGGGTCGAGGCACAGATACGCAGTATTTT
V gene: TRBV6-1; J gene: TRBJ2-7; clone size: many; D gene: TRBD2; CDR3 protein: CASITERREFPYEQYF; CDR3 DNA: TGTGCCAGCATCACGGAACGGCGGGAGTTCCCCTACGAGCAGTACTTC
V gene: TRBV7-6; J gene: TRBJ2-3; clone size: NA; D gene: NA; CDR3 protein: CASSLFGRVVADTQYF; CDR3 DNA: TGTGCCAGCAGCTTATTCGGCAGGGTGGTGGCGGATACGCAGTATTTT
V gene: TRBV5-1; J gene: TRBJ2-3; clone size: few; D gene: TRBD1; CDR3 protein: CASAGTGTDTQYF; CDR3 DNA: TGCGCCAGCGCCGGGACAGGGACAGATACGCAGTATTTT
V gene: TRBV7-8; J gene: TRBJ2-2; clone size: NA; D gene: NA; CDR3 protein: CASSVFRVPSTGELFF; CDR3 DNA: TGTGCCAGCAGCGTATTCAGGGTCCCGAGCACCGGGGAGCTGTTTTTT
V gene: TRBV15; J gene: TRBJ2-7; clone size: many; D gene: TRBD2; CDR3 protein: CATSRADITSGRKYEQYF; CDR3 DNA: TGTGCCACCAGCAGAGCCGATATAACTAGCGGGAGGAAATACGAGCAGTACTTC
V gene: TRBV3-1; J gene: TRBJ2-3; clone size: few; D gene: NA; CDR3 protein: CASSQGGLTTDTQYF; CDR3 DNA: TGTGCCAGCAGCCAAGGCGGTCTTACCACAGATACGCAGTATTTT
V gene: TRBV12-3/TRBV12-4; J gene: TRBJ2-7; clone size: many; D gene: NA; CDR3 protein: CASSYDASSYEQYF; CDR3 DNA: TGTGCCAGCAGTTACGACGCAAGCTCCTACGAGCAGTACTTC
V gene: TRBV4-2; J gene: TRBJ1-6; clone size: many; D gene: NA; CDR3 protein: CASSQDRGRWNSPLHF; CDR3 DNA: TGTGCCAGCAGCCAAGACCGAGGACGGTGGAATTCACCCCTCCACTTT
V gene: TRBV7-9; J gene: TRBJ1-1; clone size: many; D gene: NA; CDR3 protein: CASSRGGPMNTEAFF; CDR3 DNA: TGTGCCAGCAGTCGAGGGGGACCCATGAACACTGAAGCTTTCTTT
V gene: TRBV7-7; J gene: TRBJ2-1; clone size: NA; D gene: TRBD1; CDR3 protein: CASSRGQELEQFF; CDR3 DNA: TGTGCCAGCAGTCGGGGACAGGAGCTTGAGCAGTTCTTC
V gene: TRBV6-1; J gene: TRBJ1-6; clone size: many; D gene: NA; CDR3 protein: CASRDSERSPLHF; CDR3 DNA: TGTGCCAGCAGAGACAGTGAGCGGTCACCCCTCCACTTT
V gene: TRBV25-1; J gene: TRBJ2-6; clone size: NA; D gene: NA; CDR3 protein: CASSALWEANVLTF; CDR3 DNA: TGTGCCAGCAGTGCTCTGTGGGAGGCCAACGTCCTGACTTTC